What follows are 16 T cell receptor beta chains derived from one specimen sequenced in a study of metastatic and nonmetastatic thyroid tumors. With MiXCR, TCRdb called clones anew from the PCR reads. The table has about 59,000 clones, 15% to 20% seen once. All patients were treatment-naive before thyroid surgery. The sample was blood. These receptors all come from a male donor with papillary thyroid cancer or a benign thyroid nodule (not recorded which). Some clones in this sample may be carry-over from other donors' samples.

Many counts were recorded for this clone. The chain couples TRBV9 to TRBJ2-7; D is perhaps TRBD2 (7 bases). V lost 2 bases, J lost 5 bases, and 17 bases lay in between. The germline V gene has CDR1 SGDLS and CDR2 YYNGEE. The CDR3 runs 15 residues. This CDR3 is CASSVGGTLRDEQYF. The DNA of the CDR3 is TGTGCCAGCAGCGTGGGAGGGACACTCAGGGACGAGCAGTACTTC.

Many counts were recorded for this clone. CDR3 DNA: TGTGCCAGCGGCATGAGGACTAGCGTGAACACCGGGGAGCTGTTTTTT. It is translated as CASGMRTSVNTGELFF. The chain uses TRBV5-5 and TRBJ2-2; TRBD2 aligns across 9 bases. The CDR3 length is 16 residues. V dropped 7 bases and J dropped 1; count of bases not matched to a gene: 8. Germline V lookup: CDR1 SGHKS, CDR2 YYEKEE (reference sequence).

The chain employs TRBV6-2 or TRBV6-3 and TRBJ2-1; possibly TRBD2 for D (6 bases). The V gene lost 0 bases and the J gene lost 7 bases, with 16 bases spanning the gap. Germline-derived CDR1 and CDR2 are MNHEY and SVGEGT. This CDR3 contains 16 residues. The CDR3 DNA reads TGTGCCAGCAGTTACTCCGGAGGGAGGACCAAAAATGAGCAGTTCTTC. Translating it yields CASSYSGGRTKNEQFF.

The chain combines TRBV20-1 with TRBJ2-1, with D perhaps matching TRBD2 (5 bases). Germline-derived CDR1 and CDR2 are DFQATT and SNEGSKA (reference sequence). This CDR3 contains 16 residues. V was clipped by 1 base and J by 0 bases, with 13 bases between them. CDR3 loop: CSARVEEVHSYNEQFF. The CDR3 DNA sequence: TGCAGTGCTAGAGTCGAGGAGGTCCACTCCTACAATGAGCAGTTCTTC.

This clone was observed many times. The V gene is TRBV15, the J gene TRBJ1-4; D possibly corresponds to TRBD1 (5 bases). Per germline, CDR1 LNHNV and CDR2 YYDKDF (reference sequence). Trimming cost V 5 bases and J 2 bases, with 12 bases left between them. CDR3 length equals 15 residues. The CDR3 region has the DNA TGTGCCACCAGCGCGTCGCGGGGCACTAATGAAAAACTGTTTTTT. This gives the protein CATSASRGTNEKLFF.

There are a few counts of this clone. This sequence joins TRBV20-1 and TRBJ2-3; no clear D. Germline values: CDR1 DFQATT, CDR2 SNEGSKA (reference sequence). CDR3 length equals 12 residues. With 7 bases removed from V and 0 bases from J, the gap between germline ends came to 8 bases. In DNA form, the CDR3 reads TGCAGTGGCAAGCTAAGCACAGATACGCAGTATTTT. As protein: CSGKLSTDTQYF.

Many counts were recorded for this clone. CDR3 sequence (DNA): TGTGCCAGCTCTCCCGGGCAGAACACTGAAGCTTTCTTT. It yields the protein CASSPGQNTEAFF. This chain links TRBV18 with TRBJ1-1; unclear D gene. This CDR3 is built from 13 residues. Germline V gene lookup returns CDR1 KGHSH and CDR2 LQKENI. V was pared by 6 bases and J by 1 base, with 9 bases between.

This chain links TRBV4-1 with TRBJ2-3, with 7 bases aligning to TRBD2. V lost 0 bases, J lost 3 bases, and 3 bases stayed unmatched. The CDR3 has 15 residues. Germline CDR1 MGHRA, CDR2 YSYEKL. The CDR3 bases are TGCGCCAGCAGCCAAGACGGGACTATAACAGATACGCAGTATTTT. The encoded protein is CASSQDGTITDTQYF.

CDR3 sequence reads: CSARALASPAGELFF. CDR3 in DNA: TGCAGTGCTAGGGCTCTAGCGTCACCCGCCGGGGAGCTGTTTTTT. The V and J genes are TRBV20-1 and TRBJ2-2, with D perhaps TRBD2 (6 bases). The CDR3 extends over 15 amino acids. V was shortened by 3 bases and J by 6 bases, with 17 bases between the two germline ends. CDR1 and CDR2 from the germline V gene are DFQATT and SNEGSKA (reference sequence).

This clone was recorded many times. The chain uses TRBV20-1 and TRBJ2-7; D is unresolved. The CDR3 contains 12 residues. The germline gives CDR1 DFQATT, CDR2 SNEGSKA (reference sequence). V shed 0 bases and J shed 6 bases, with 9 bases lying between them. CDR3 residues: CSARDLGLEQYF. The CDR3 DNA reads TGCAGTGCTAGAGATCTCGGGCTCGAGCAGTACTTC.

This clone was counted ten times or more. The CDR3 here is CASSLEGGLYEQYV. DNA of the CDR3: TGTGCCAGCAGCTTGGAGGGGGGCCTCTACGAGCAGTACGTC. V and J are TRBV5-5 and TRBJ2-7, with D perhaps matching TRBD1 or TRBD2 (6 bases each). Trimming cost V 0 bases and J 3 bases, with 10 bases left between them. CDR1 is SGHKS and CDR2 is YYEKEE in the germline V gene (reference sequence). The CDR3 runs to 14 residues.

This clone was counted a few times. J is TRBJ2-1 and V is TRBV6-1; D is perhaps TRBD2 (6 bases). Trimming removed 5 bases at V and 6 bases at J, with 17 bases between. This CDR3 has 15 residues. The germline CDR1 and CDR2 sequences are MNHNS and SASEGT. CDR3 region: CASSSFGGAINEQFF. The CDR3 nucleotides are TGTGCCAGCAGTTCCTTTGGAGGGGCGATCAATGAGCAGTTCTTC.

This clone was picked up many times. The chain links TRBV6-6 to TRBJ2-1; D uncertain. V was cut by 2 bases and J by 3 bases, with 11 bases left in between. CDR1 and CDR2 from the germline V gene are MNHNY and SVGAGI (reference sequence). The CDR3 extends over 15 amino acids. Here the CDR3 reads CASSYRGIIYNEQFF. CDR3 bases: TGTGCCAGCAGTTACCGTGGGATAATCTACAATGAGCAGTTCTTC.

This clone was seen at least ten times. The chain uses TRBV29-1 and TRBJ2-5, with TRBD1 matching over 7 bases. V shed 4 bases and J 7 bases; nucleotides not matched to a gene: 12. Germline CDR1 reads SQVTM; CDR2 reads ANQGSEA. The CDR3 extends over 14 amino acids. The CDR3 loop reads CSVVFNRGVGTQYF. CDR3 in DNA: TGCAGCGTTGTCTTTAACAGGGGAGTGGGGACCCAGTACTTC.

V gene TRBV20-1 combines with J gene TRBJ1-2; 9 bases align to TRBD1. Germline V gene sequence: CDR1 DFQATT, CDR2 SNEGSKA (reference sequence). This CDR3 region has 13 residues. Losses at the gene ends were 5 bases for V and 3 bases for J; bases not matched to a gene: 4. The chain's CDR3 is CSAGTGRDYGYTF. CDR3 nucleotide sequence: TGCAGTGCTGGGACAGGGCGGGACTATGGCTACACCTTC.

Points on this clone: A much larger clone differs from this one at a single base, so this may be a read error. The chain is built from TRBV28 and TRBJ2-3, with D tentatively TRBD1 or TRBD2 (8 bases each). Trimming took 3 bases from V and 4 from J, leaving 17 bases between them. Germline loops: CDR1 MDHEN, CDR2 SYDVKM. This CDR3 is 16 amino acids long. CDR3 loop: CASSFFAGGQADTQYF. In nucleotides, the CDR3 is TGTGCCAGCAGTTTCTTTGCGGGGGGACAGGCAGATACGCAGTATTTT.